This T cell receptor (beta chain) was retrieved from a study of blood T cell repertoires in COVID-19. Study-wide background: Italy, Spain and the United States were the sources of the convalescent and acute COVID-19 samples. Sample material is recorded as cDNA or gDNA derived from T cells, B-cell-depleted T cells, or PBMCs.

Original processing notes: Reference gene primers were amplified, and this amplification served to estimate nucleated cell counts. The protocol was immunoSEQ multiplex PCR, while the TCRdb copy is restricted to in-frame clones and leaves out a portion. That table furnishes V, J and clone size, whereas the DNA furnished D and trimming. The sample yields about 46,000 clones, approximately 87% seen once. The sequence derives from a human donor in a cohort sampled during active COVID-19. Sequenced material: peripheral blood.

CDR3 coding DNA: TGCGCCAGCAGTGATGAGGGTGGCGAGCAGTACTTC. Its protein is CASSDEGGEQYF. This chain joins TRBV10-2 and TRBJ2-7; TRBD2 is a possible D gene (5 bases). The CDR3 is 12 residues long. Germline CDR1 and CDR2: WSHSY and SAAADI. Trimming stripped 3 bases from V and 6 bases from J, with 9 bases between.